A selection of T cell receptor beta chains follows, all from one sample in a study of T-cell reconstitution after alpha-beta-depleted transplantation in children. TCRdb re-derived calls from the PCR reads in MiXCR, one entry per CDR3 protein. The table shows about 980,000 distinct CDR3 sequences, with about 30% occurring only once. The starting material was PBMCs, mostly from graft donor cells, obtained 360 days after TCRalphabeta/CD19-depleted stem cell transplant. All receptors derive from a boy under three years old who had a stem cell transplant for SCID, so the T cells may come from the graft donor. Each CDR3 is given with its conserved first and last residue. A D gene is named only where the DNA matches it firmly. Size is omitted from some rows. Given values are once, few, many or a class for expanded clones.

>.|TRBJ1-1|.|TRBV12-3/TRBV12-4
CASRPQGRSTEAFF
TGTGCCAGCAGACCACAGGGCCGGAGCACTGAAGCTTTCTTT
>.|TRBJ2-1|.|TRBV5-1
CASSLGAKGVNEQFF
TGCGCCAGCAGCTTGGGGGCGAAAGGGGTCAATGAGCAGTTCTTC
>few|TRBJ1-4|.|TRBV10-3
CAISPHPNEKLFF
TGTGCCATCTCGCCCCACCCTAATGAAAAACTGTTTTTT
>few|TRBJ1-5|.|TRBV12-3/TRBV12-4
CASSLGGLNQPQHF
TGTGCCAGCAGTTTAGGGGGTCTGAATCAGCCCCAGCATTTT
>many|TRBJ1-2|.|TRBV28
CASSFAGPLKSANYGYTF
TGTGCCAGCAGTTTCGCGGGACCCTTAAAGAGTGCTAACTATGGCTACACCTTC
>.|TRBJ1-1|.|TRBV2
CASKGTGLLSTEAFF
TGTGCCAGCAAGGGTACAGGCCTTCTGAGCACTGAAGCTTTCTTT
>few|TRBJ2-5|.|TRBV20-1
CSARGPKGGTQYF
TGCAGTGCTAGGGGCCCCAAAGGGGGGACCCAGTACTTC
>.|TRBJ2-7|TRBD1|TRBV5-1
CASNTGQGAIEQYF
TGCGCCAGCAACACGGGACAGGGGGCTATCGAGCAGTACTTC
>.|TRBJ2-6|.|TRBV6-1
CASRERSSGANVLTF
TGTGCCAGCAGGGAGAGGAGCTCTGGGGCCAACGTCCTGACTTTC
>.|TRBJ1-6|.|TRBV12-3/TRBV12-4
CASSLQGSSPLHF
TGTGCCAGCAGTTTGCAGGGGAGTTCACCCCTCCACTTT
>.|TRBJ2-3|.|TRBV7-3
CASSFHRTDTQYF
TGTGCCAGCAGCTTCCACCGCACAGATACGCAGTATTTT
>.|TRBJ2-7|.|TRBV5-1
CASSYQAAYEQYF
TGCGCCAGCAGCTATCAGGCGGCCTACGAGCAGTACTTC
>.|TRBJ1-1|.|TRBV7-9
CASSLAQGPNTEAFF
TGTGCCAGCAGCTTAGCACAGGGTCCAAACACTGAAGCTTTCTTT
>.|TRBJ2-3|.|TRBV4-1
CASSRVGGRTNTDTQYF
TGCGCCAGCAGCCGAGTTGGGGGACGTACTAACACAGATACGCAGTATTTT
>once|TRBJ2-1|TRBD2|TRBV3-1
CASSQAPTPGLAGEQFF
TGTGCCAGCAGCCAAGCCCCAACCCCGGGACTAGCGGGGGAGCAGTTCTTC
>few|TRBJ2-3|.|TRBV3-1
CASSQVGEDTQYF
TGTGCCAGCAGCCAAGTTGGCGAAGATACGCAGTATTTT
>.|TRBJ1-3|.|TRBV6-5
CASSYSSASGNTIYF
TGTGCCAGCAGTTACTCATCGGCCTCTGGAAACACCATATATTTT
>few|TRBJ2-3|.|TRBV6-1
CASSTPVGRSSTDTQYF
TGTGCCAGCAGTACACCCGTAGGACGGTCTAGCACAGATACGCAGTATTTT
>.|TRBJ2-1|TRBD2|TRBV15
CATSSGRSGGFYNEQFF
TGTGCCACCAGCTCCGGAAGGAGCGGGGGGTTCTACAATGAGCAGTTCTTC
>few|TRBJ2-3|.|TRBV2
CASRAQGRGTDTQYF
TGTGCCAGCAGAGCGCAGGGCAGGGGCACAGATACGCAGTATTTT
>few|TRBJ2-5|TRBD2|TRBV25-1
CASSEFSGGGRETQYF
TGTGCCAGCAGTGAGTTTAGCGGGGGGGGGCGAGAGACCCAGTACTTC
>.|TRBJ2-1|TRBD2|TRBV6-2/TRBV6-3
CASSKASGGAGEQFF
TGTGCCAGCAGCAAGGCTAGCGGGGGGGCCGGTGAGCAGTTCTTC
>few|TRBJ2-1|.|TRBV4-2
CASSQEEGSYNEQFF
TGTGCCAGCAGCCAAGAAGAGGGCTCCTACAATGAGCAGTTCTTC
>few|TRBJ2-7|.|TRBV5-1
CASSLRLRAGSSYEQYF
TGCGCCAGCAGCTTGCGTCTCAGGGCGGGGAGCTCCTACGAGCAGTACTTC
>.|TRBJ2-3|TRBD2|TRBV10-3
CAIKSETSGWDTQYF
TGTGCCATCAAATCTGAGACTAGCGGGTGGGATACGCAGTATTTT
>once|TRBJ2-1|TRBD2|TRBV20-1
CSALTSGPYNEQFF
TGCAGTGCTCTGACTAGCGGACCGTACAATGAGCAGTTCTTC
>few|TRBJ2-2|.|TRBV28
CASSLASLQNTGELFF
TGTGCCAGCAGTTTGGCGTCCCTCCAGAACACCGGGGAGCTGTTTTTT
>few|TRBJ1-1|.|TRBV6-1
CASRETVNTEAFF
TGTGCCAGCAGAGAGACAGTGAACACTGAAGCTTTCTTT
>.|TRBJ2-5|.|TRBV15
CATRRQENQETQYF
TGTGCCACCAGAAGACAGGAGAACCAAGAGACCCAGTACTTC